This T cell receptor beta chain comes out of a study of cytomegalovirus exposure and HLA in healthy donors. Study observations and caveats: The classifier, whose performance was assessed in both the original and validation cohorts, reportedly diagnosed cytomegalovirus status with high specificity and sensitivity. In the roughly 130 validation repertoires, a later analysis found that first-cohort TCR clusters tended to co-occur. Most TCR sequences were uncommon, yet certain public TCRs appeared in many donors. Listed as cytomegalovirus-associated were roughly 180 TCR beta chains.

The V gene's germline CDR1 is SGHTA and CDR2 FQGNSA. V shed 1 base and J shed 9 bases, with 10 bases lying between them. The CDR3 is 13 amino acids. As concerns this clone: Antigen: not known.

Using immunoSEQ multiplex PCR, the repertoire was profiled, and TCRdb retains in-frame clones only, with some absent. The profile shows some 150,000 clones, about 89% of them singletons. The genes are TRBV7-2 and TRBJ1-5; D not certain. The sequenced sample was PBMCs. The clonotype was recovered from a woman aged 18-35 years in good health and CMV-seropositive. CDR3 protein: CASSLGEASPQHF. The CDR3 bases are TGTGCCAGCAGCTTAGGTGAGGCCTCGCCCCAGCATTTT.